The rows below give T cell receptor beta chains drawn from one sample of a study of blood T cell repertoires in COVID-19. Sequencing used immunoSEQ multiplex PCR; TCRdb keeps in-frame clones, though not all of them. The sample lists some 240,000 clones; about 81% were seen once. The sample taken for sequencing was peripheral blood. Receptor source: a woman aged 55 to 70 with active or convalescent COVID-19. Both conserved end residues are part of each CDR3. A D gene is named only where the DNA matches it firmly. Size tells how often a clone was seen (once, few, many) or the class of an expanded clone, and some rows leave it out.

d_gene	abundance	v_gene	j_gene	CDR3aa	CDR3nt
TRBD1	-	TRBV5-4	TRBJ1-2	CASSPQTGMDYGYTF	TGTGCCAGCAGCCCTCAGACAGGGATGGACTATGGCTACACCTTC
TRBD1	few	TRBV6-5	TRBJ1-1	CASSYGTELNTEAFF	TGTGCCAGCAGTTATGGGACAGAGTTGAACACTGAAGCTTTCTTT
-	-	TRBV29-1	TRBJ1-3	CSVQLGAGNTIYF	TGCAGCGTCCAGCTCGGGGCTGGAAACACCATATATTTT
-	-	TRBV9	TRBJ1-5	CASSVEGREHQPQHF	TGTGCCAGCAGCGTAGAGGGGAGGGAGCATCAGCCCCAGCATTTT
-	-	TRBV20-1	TRBJ1-2	CSAMRSYGYTF	TGCAGTGCTATGAGGTCCTATGGCTACACCTTC
TRBD2	-	TRBV5-3	TRBJ2-7	CARSLDRGDSYEQYF	TGTGCCAGAAGCTTGGATCGGGGGGACTCCTACGAGCAGTACTTC
TRBD1	few	TRBV4-1	TRBJ1-2	CASSQGAGGPYGYTF	TGCGCCAGCAGCCAGGGCGCAGGGGGTCCGTATGGCTACACCTTC
-	-	TRBV5-1	TRBJ2-7	CASSFNSYEQYF	TGCGCCAGCAGTTTCAACTCCTACGAGCAGTACTTC
TRBD1	-	TRBV6-5	TRBJ2-3	CASSYTTGGLTDTQYF	TGTGCCAGCAGTTACACGACAGGGGGCTTAACAGATACGCAGTATTTT
TRBD2	-	TRBV4-1	TRBJ2-7	CASSQALGLAGDRSYEQYF	TGCGCCAGCAGCCAAGCCCTGGGGCTAGCGGGGGATAGGTCCTACGAGCAGTACTTC
TRBD2	-	TRBV30	TRBJ2-4	CAWTSGGVLAKNIQYF	TGTGCCTGGACTAGCGGGGGGGTCCTAGCCAAAAACATTCAGTACTTC
-	-	TRBV18	TRBJ2-7	CASMGANEQYF	TGTGCCAGCATGGGGGCGAACGAGCAGTACTTC
TRBD1	-	TRBV27	TRBJ2-7	CASSRGQGGYEQYF	TGTGCCAGCAGTAGGGGACAGGGCGGCTACGAGCAGTACTTC
-	-	TRBV6-5	TRBJ1-2	CASSYSIGSGYTF	TGTGCCAGCAGTTACTCGATAGGGAGTGGCTACACCTTC
TRBD2	-	TRBV4-1	TRBJ2-2	CASSPMGGANTGELFF	TGCGCCAGCAGTCCCATGGGGGGGGCGAACACCGGGGAGCTGTTTTTT
-	-	TRBV4-3	TRBJ2-2	CASSLGMPAGELFF	TGCGCCAGCAGCCTCGGGATGCCCGCCGGGGAGCTGTTTTTT
TRBD1	-	TRBV10-2	TRBJ1-2	CASSRPGQGSGYTF	TGCGCCAGCAGCCGCCCGGGACAGGGTAGCGGCTACACCTTC
TRBD1	-	TRBV5-6	TRBJ2-5	CASSLGTGPQETQYF	TGTGCCAGCAGCCTAGGGACAGGGCCCCAAGAGACCCAGTACTTC
-	once	TRBV7-9	TRBJ2-1	CASSLGPYNEQFF	TGTGCCAGCAGCTTAGGGCCCTACAATGAGCAGTTCTTC
TRBD2	-	TRBV2	TRBJ2-3	CASSDLAGADTQYF	TGTGCCAGCAGTGATCTAGCGGGGGCAGATACGCAGTATTTT
TRBD2	-	TRBV2	TRBJ2-5	CASSSGTSGGETQYF	TGTGCCAGCAGTTCCGGGACTAGCGGGGGAGAGACCCAGTACTTC
TRBD1	once	TRBV18	TRBJ1-4	CASSPRTGSNEKLFF	TGTGCCAGCTCACCACGGACAGGTAGTAATGAAAAACTGTTTTTT
-	once	TRBV30	TRBJ1-1	CAWSVGQGDTEAFF	TGTGCCTGGAGTGTTGGGCAGGGTGACACTGAAGCTTTCTTT
-	few	TRBV12-3/TRBV12-4	TRBJ1-2	CASSLESGYTF	TGTGCCAGCAGTTTAGAGAGCGGCTACACCTTC
TRBD1	-	TRBV27	TRBJ1-2	CASSLWGDRGPYGYTF	TGTGCCAGCAGTTTATGGGGGGACAGGGGCCCTTATGGCTACACCTTC
-	-	TRBV6-5	TRBJ2-3	CASSPQGRADTQYF	TGTGCCAGCAGTCCACAGGGTAGGGCAGATACGCAGTATTTT
TRBD2	-	TRBV2	TRBJ2-5	CASTPLGTGGEETQYF	TGTGCCAGCACCCCCCTGGGGACGGGGGGAGAAGAGACCCAGTACTTC
-	-	TRBV9	TRBJ2-3	CASSTLRDSTDTQYF	TGTGCCAGCAGCACCCTACGAGATAGCACAGATACGCAGTATTTT
TRBD1	-	TRBV6-5	TRBJ1-2	CASSKGQGLGYTF	TGTGCCAGCAGCAAGGGACAGGGGCTCGGCTACACCTTC
TRBD1	-	TRBV6-2/TRBV6-3	TRBJ1-4	CASSGRRDREEKLFF	TGTGCCAGCAGTGGGCGCCGGGACAGGGAAGAAAAACTGTTTTTT
TRBD2	-	TRBV18	TRBJ2-5	CASSTGTSGETQYF	TGTGCCAGCTCCACCGGGACTAGTGGGGAGACCCAGTACTTC
-	-	TRBV7-9	TRBJ2-5	CASSKTGSETQYF	TGTGCCAGCAGCAAAACCGGTTCGGAGACCCAGTACTTC
TRBD2	-	TRBV7-8	TRBJ2-5	CASSLKALADETQYF	TGTGCCAGCAGCTTAAAAGCCCTAGCGGACGAGACCCAGTACTTC
TRBD1	-	TRBV7-8	TRBJ1-4	CASSQGQGGLFF	TGTGCCAGCAGCCAAGGACAGGGGGGACTGTTTTTT
TRBD1	-	TRBV7-2	TRBJ2-1	CASSLGPGGTGGYNEQFF	TGTGCCAGCAGTTTAGGGCCGGGTGGGACAGGGGGCTACAATGAGCAGTTCTTC